This T cell receptor beta chain was sequenced in a study of naive CD8 T cells in extremely preterm neonates (dated by TCRdb to between 2016 and 2019). Background on the whole study: The study compared the TCRbeta CDR3 repertoires of sorted naive CD8+ T cells among four age groups: extremely preterm neonates, term neonates, young children and adults.

Findings and caveats that apply to the study as a whole: Preterm neonates shared more CDR3 nucleotide sequences (approximately 2.7%) than term neonates (roughly 0.4%), young children (around 0.03%) and adults (around 0.01%). To track T cell development within individuals, the authors urged prospective longitudinal studies of preterm and term neonates. Compared with the older groups, preterm CDR3s were shorter and closer to germline, carrying fewer N additions and showing less junctional trimming. Among the limitations the authors pointed out were a small sample size and productive template counts that varied across preterm samples. Preterm neonates showed significantly lower iChao1 richness than every other age group (p < 0.05) along with an even clone distribution, indicating a less rich repertoire.

The CDR3 has 14 amino acids, counting the end cysteine and phenylalanine. Of the read, only the CDR3 DNA is kept; its 42 bases are in frame from base 1. CDR1 and CDR2 (SGHNT, YYREEE) derive from the germline V gene (reference sequence). V and J lose 1 base and 0 bases, and a span of 7 bases separates them. The term cord blood was obtained from four or five elective full-term cesarean deliveries at about 36-42 weeks of gestation that occurred without labor or rupture of membranes. The study excluded pregnancies involving fetal demise, active maternal HSV infection or known maternal HIV infection. A FACSAria III cell sorter was used to sort live, Annexin V-negative naive CD8+ T cells (CD3+CD8+CD45RA+CCR7+). Between roughly 17,000 and 110,000 naive CD8+ T cells were sorted per sample. Mixed venous-arterial cord blood was collected with preassembled standardized sampling kits. Cord blood stayed at room temperature and was processed within 4 hours after collection. Mononuclear cells were isolated from diluted blood by Ficoll-Paque density gradient centrifugation. Mononuclear cells were cryopreserved in about 10% DMSO with about 90% FBS and stored long term at -150°C before sorting. After thawing, the cells were stained with Annexin V and with antibodies against CD3, CD8, CCR7 and CD45RA. Genomic DNA was extracted from snap-frozen sorted cell pellets with the DNeasy Blood and Tissue Kit.

TCRbeta CDR3 regions were amplified from genomic DNA by a two-step, bias-controlled multiplex PCR. The multiplex PCR included primers specific for each TRBV and TRBJ gene segment. The immunoSEQ Assay was used to generate the TCRbeta repertoire data. The authors' pipeline ran thus. A relative-frequency ratio and a modified nearest-neighbor algorithm were applied to filter and cluster reads so that closely related sequences were merged. The V, D and J gene assignments for CDR3 sequences were based on IMGT annotation. Template counts were normalized for PCR amplification bias and quantified against synthetic TCR CDR3 analog sequences. Analyses were restricted to unique productive sequences, meaning in-frame CDR3 sequences without stop codons. Clonality, defined as 1 minus Pielou's evenness, and iChao1 richness were computed with the immunoSEQ Analyzer software. Statistical tests were run in JMP, with either Student's t-test or a non-parametric test chosen according to Shapiro-Wilk normality results. TCRdb holds this immuneACCESS table with in-frame rearrangements only. Some clones are missing; in checked studies, unresolved V genes explain under half, and the rest has no known cause. The DNA gave D and trimming, while V, J and clone size come from that table. In all, the sample holds 7,000 to 9,500 clones, and 80% to 95% of those were seen once. The ten largest clones represent 0.47% of the sample.

About this clone: Its antigen is unknown. Base qualities are not recorded, but no much larger clone differs from it by a single base.

The V and J genes are TRBV5-4 and TRBJ1-2; no D gene call is confident. This receptor was identified in a newborn in good health. The source material was naive CD8+ T cells from cord blood. The CDR3 region reads CASSLSGTNYGYTF. The DNA sequence is given as TGTGCCAGCAGCTTGTCAGGCACTAACTATGGCTACACCTTC.